This T cell receptor beta chain was identified in a study of long-term antiretroviral therapy in people with HIV. The CDR3 is 12 amino acids. The germline gives CDR1 KGHSH, CDR2 LQKENI. With 5 bases removed from V and 16 bases from J, the gap between germline ends came to 17 bases. Assay version v3.0 of immunoSEQ was used, and it was run at survey level. For every sample, sequencing targeted roughly 35,000-50,000 T-cell genomes. The repertoire was sequenced with immunoSEQ multiplex PCR; TCRdb's copy has only in-frame clones and lacks some. The sample has around 34,000 clones, roughly 80% seen once. Everyone in the study who had HIV was treated in the United States.

The gene calls are TRBV18 and TRBJ1-4, with D perhaps TRBD1 (5 bases). The clonotype was recovered from a man younger than 35 with HIV. The specimen comprised unsorted PBMCs, sampled 1.5 years after starting antiretroviral therapy. The CDR3 loop reads CASSTRRRGRFF. In DNA form, the CDR3 reads TGTGCCAGCTCAACCAGACGGCGGGGCAGGTTTTTT.